This T cell receptor beta chain was identified in a study of OX40 agonist ivuxolimab in advanced cancers. Study overall: With a range of roughly 23 to 85, age averaged roughly 61 years, and about 80% were male. The study's findings and limits: At doses 0.1 to 3.0 mg/kg, CD4+ and CD8+ clones expanded. The mean number of expanded clones was higher in CD8+ T cells than in CD4+.

Sequencing used immunoSEQ multiplex PCR; TCRdb keeps in-frame clones, though not all of them. In the table there are roughly 9,800 clones, 60% to 80% of which are singletons. The CDR3 runs 15 residues. Looked up from germline, CDR1 is MNHEY and CDR2 is SMNVEV (reference sequence). Unmatched junction bases numbered 9, after V lost 4 bases and J lost 5 bases. Autoimmune disease history or systemic immunosuppression disqualified patients. Comment on this clone: No antigen is known for it.

This chain links TRBV27 with TRBJ1-2; 8 positions match TRBD1. The sequence was obtained from an adult with an advanced solid tumor such as melanoma, head and neck, liver or kidney cancer. The source was CD4+ or CD8+ T cells sorted from blood, collected in a trial of the OX40 agonist ivuxolimab. CDR3 bases: TGTGCCAGCAGTTCTCGTACAGGGGGATGGTATGGCTACACCTTC. Its translation is CASSSRTGGWYGYTF.